The 10 T cell receptor beta chains below were found in one sample sequenced in a study of blood T cell repertoires in COVID-19. Sequencing used immunoSEQ multiplex PCR; TCRdb keeps in-frame clones, though not all of them. The top ten hold approximately 40% of the sample, which has about 64,000 clones, roughly 88% seen once. Specimen: peripheral blood. These TCRs come from an older woman with COVID-19, enrolled during active disease.

The V and J genes are TRBV28 and TRBJ1-5; D unresolved. The CDR3 sequence is 12 residues long. In germline, CDR1 is MDHEN, CDR2 SYDVKM. Trimming removed 6 bases at V and 7 bases at J, with 10 bases between. Here the CDR3 reads CASRTTGQPQHF. CDR3 DNA sequence: TGTGCCAGCAGAACGACTGGACAGCCCCAGCATTTT. The variable domain in full, with the rest retrieved from reference TRBV28 and TRBJ1-5, is DVKVTQSSRYLVKRTGEKVFLECVQDMDHENMFWYRQDPGLGLRLIYFSYDVKMKEKGDIPEGYSVSREKKERFSLILESASTNQTSMYLCASRTTGQPQHFGDGTRLSIL.

The sample holds one count of this clone. The genes are TRBV2 and TRBJ1-4; D unclear. V was shortened by 0 bases and J by 8 bases, with 16 bases between the two germline ends. From germline, CDR1 is SNHLY and CDR2 FYNNEI. The CDR3 length is 16 residues. The DNA of the CDR3 is TGTGCCAGCAGTGAAGCTCTTGCAGGTCTCCTCGAAAAACTGTTTTTT. It is translated as CASSEALAGLLEKLFF. Based on the CDR3 plus reference TRBV2 and TRBJ1-4, the full variable domain is EPEVTQTPSHQVTQMGQEVILRCVPISNHLYFYWYRQILGQKVEFLVSFYNNEISEKSEIFDDQFSVERPDGSNFTLKIRSTKLEDSAMYFCASSEALAGLLEKLFFGSGTQLSVL.

The chain combines TRBV25-1 with TRBJ1-2; 9 nucleotides agree with TRBD1. Germline assignment: CDR1 MGHDK and CDR2 SYGVNS. V shed 5 bases, J shed 8 bases, and the junction held 12 bases outside the gene matches. The CDR3 is 15 amino acids. CDR3 DNA sequence: TGTGCCAGCAGTACCTACAGGGGGCAGGCCCTAGGCTACACCTTC. It encodes CASSTYRGQALGYTF.

The rearrangement uses TRBV6-2 or TRBV6-3 and TRBJ2-1, with TRBD2 matching over 14 bases. CDR1 MNHEY and CDR2 SVGEGT come from the germline V gene. The CDR3 has 18 amino acids. With 6 bases clipped from V and 5 bases from J, the junction kept 12 bases outside the gene matches. The CDR3 loop is CASSLMRTSGGYHNEQFF. CDR3 DNA: TGTGCCAGCAGCCTAATGCGGACTAGCGGGGGGTATCACAATGAGCAGTTCTTC.

This clone appeared a single time. The J gene is TRBJ1-6, the V gene TRBV15, with TRBD1 as a possible D gene (6 bases). Trimming stripped 0 bases from V and 8 bases from J, with 11 bases between. CDR1 and CDR2 from the germline V gene are LNHNV and YYDKDF (reference sequence). This CDR3 is built from 15 residues. CDR3 region: CATSRDRGAYSPLHF. The CDR3 DNA follows: TGTGCCACCAGCAGAGATCGGGGGGCATATTCACCCCTCCACTTT.

The chain has TRBV28 and TRBJ1-2; TRBD1 is a possible D gene (5 bases). The CDR3 is 14 residues long. Germline CDR1 and CDR2: MDHEN and SYDVKM. V was pared by 4 bases and J by 5 bases, with 14 bases between. The CDR3 spells CASSSSDSPYGYTF. CDR3 DNA: TGTGCCAGCAGTTCCTCTGACAGCCCGTATGGCTACACCTTC.

The gene calls are TRBV19 and TRBJ1-1, with D possibly being TRBD1 (6 bases). Germline loops: CDR1 LNHDA, CDR2 SQIVND (reference sequence). Trimming left V 7 bases short and J 5 bases short, with 14 bases between. This CDR3 comprises 13 residues. This CDR3 reads CASTKGGVTEAFF. Written as DNA, the CDR3 is TGTGCCAGTACTAAGGGGGGGGTGACTGAAGCTTTCTTT.

The V call is TRBV4-2, the J call TRBJ1-1; D call uncertain. The CDR3 runs 14 residues. The V and J ends lost 1 base and 7 bases respectively, with 13 bases between them. Looked up from germline, CDR1 is LGHNA and CDR2 is YNFKEQ. CDR3 nucleotides: TGTGCCAGCAGCCAAGTTAGAACAGTGGGTGAAGCTTTCTTT. This codes for CASSQVRTVGEAFF.

The chain is built from TRBV9 and TRBJ2-3; 7 bases agree with TRBD2. Unmatched junction bases numbered 3, after V lost 5 bases and J lost 3 bases. Germline V lookup: CDR1 SGDLS, CDR2 YYNGEE. The CDR3 is made up of 13 amino acids. The CDR3 DNA reads as TGTGCCAGCAGGCGGGGGAGGACAGATACGCAGTATTTT. It codes for CASRRGRTDTQYF.

The chain carries TRBV11-2 and TRBJ2-7, with a weak D call TRBD2 (5 bases). Germline loops: CDR1 SGHAT, CDR2 FQNNGV. The CDR3 totals 14 residues. Trimming left V 0 bases short and J 7 bases short, with 13 bases between. The CDR3 reads CASSLDPLAREQYF. CDR3 nucleotide sequence: TGTGCCAGCAGCTTAGATCCCCTAGCCCGAGAGCAGTACTTC.